This T cell receptor beta chain was sequenced during a study of cytomegalovirus exposure and HLA in healthy donors. Whereas donors were nominally healthy upon sampling, unrecorded immune exposures were probable. About this clone: The target antigen is unknown.

The PCR employed 60 Vbeta primers together with 13 Jbeta primers. The repertoire was sequenced with immunoSEQ multiplex PCR; TCRdb's copy has only in-frame clones and lacks some. This table holds around 150,000 clones, 65% to 80% found once. General observations from the study: It was fewer than 200 TCR beta chains that were listed as cytomegalovirus-associated. It was reportedly the case that the classifier diagnosed cytomegalovirus status with high specificity and sensitivity. For most TCR beta V segments, an earlier analysis put the productive rate at about 87% or about 30% of the time.

The V gene lost 5 bases and the J gene lost 2 bases, with 14 bases spanning the gap. This CDR3 is built from 15 residues. Germline V gene sequence: CDR1 MNHEY, CDR2 SMNVEV (reference sequence). The genes are TRBV27 and TRBJ2-3; a weak D match, TRBD2 (5 bases). The TCR sequence derives from a man aged 35 to 55 in good health and CMV-seronegative. Sequencing was done on a sample of PBMCs. CDR3 coding DNA: TGTGCCAGCAGTCCGGGGTCCCCCTACACAGATACGCAGTATTTT. This encodes CASSPGSPYTDTQYF.